These 14 T cell receptor beta chains originate from one sample sequenced in a study of response to subunit inactivated influenza vaccine. TCRdb independently ran MiXCR on the RT-PCR reads; one entry per CDR3 protein. This repertoire shows more than 550,000 distinct CDR3 sequences, 11% found once; its top ten account for 9.5% to 11%. These same data were also listed under a study on T cells expressing NK-cell markers. Per that study: TCR beta cDNA was generated via 5'RACE template switching incorporating UMIs.

Specimen: PBMCs from blood, collected on the day of vaccination. These receptors were obtained from a man aged 45 to 65 who received an inactivated influenza vaccine.

The chain links TRBV27 to TRBJ2-6; TRBD1 is a possible D gene (6 bases). Between the trimmed V and J ends, which lost 3 bases and 4 bases, there was a span of 19 bases. The germline V gene encodes CDR1 MNHEY and CDR2 SMNVEV (reference sequence). The CDR3 has 18 residues. CDR3 amino acids: CASSLLDFRGSGANVLTF. As DNA, the CDR3 is TGTGCCAGCAGTTTGCTCGACTTCAGGGGTTCAGGGGCCAACGTCCTGACTTTC.

This clonotype was detected ten times or more. The J gene is TRBJ2-1, the V gene TRBV12-3 or TRBV12-4; 11 nucleotides match TRBD2. The V and J ends lost 5 bases and 7 bases, in that order; junction bases with no gene match: 7. The length of the CDR3 is 15 residues. The CDR3 sequence is CASSLSGGARNEQFF. The CDR3 DNA reads TGTGCCAGCAGTCTTAGCGGGGGGGCCAGGAATGAGCAGTTCTTC.

This clonotype appeared many times. The chain has TRBV5-1 and TRBJ2-7, with D unresolved. The V and J ends lost 5 bases and 3 bases respectively, with 21 bases between them. Germline CDR1 SGHRS, CDR2 YFSETQ. The CDR3 covers 16 residues. This CDR3 reads CASSLQRAPGYYEQYF. The CDR3 DNA follows: TGCGCCAGCAGTCTCCAACGGGCCCCCGGATACTACGAGCAGTACTTC.

This clonotype was seen more than once but under ten times. The chain has TRBV5-1 and TRBJ1-5, with D possibly TRBD1 on 5 matching bases. Germline V CDR1 and CDR2: SGHRS, YFSETQ. The CDR3 length is 15 residues. Trimming took off 6 bases at V and 0 bases at J, with 13 bases between the two ends. The CDR3 nucleotides are TGCGCCAGCATAACCACCGGGGCTAGCAATCAGCCCCAGCATTTT. Amino acid sequence: CASITTGASNQPQHF.

This clonotype showed up just a few times. The gene calls are TRBV7-9 and TRBJ2-2; 9 nucleotides line up with TRBD2. Looked up from germline, CDR1 is SEHNR and CDR2 is FQNEAQ (reference sequence). The CDR3 has 15 amino acids. The CDR3 is CAPDDQLAGFGELFF. In nucleotides, the CDR3 is TGTGCACCTGACGACCAGCTAGCGGGATTCGGGGAGCTGTTTTTT.

The genes are TRBV4-3 and TRBJ2-6, with D perhaps matching TRBD1 or TRBD2 (5 bases each). From germline, CDR1 is LGHNA and CDR2 YSLEER. The germline V and J ends were trimmed by 3 bases and 0 bases, with 12 bases remaining between them. CDR3 length equals 17 residues. The CDR3 DNA is TGCGCCAGCAGCCATTTAAGTGGGGGCTCTGGGGCCAACGTCCTGACTTTC. This codes for CASSHLSGGSGANVLTF.

The sample holds a few counts of this clonotype. The V and J genes are TRBV5-1 and TRBJ2-2; 7 bases align to TRBD1. V dropped 9 bases and J dropped 2; count of bases not matched to a gene: 7. Germline V lookup: CDR1 SGHRS, CDR2 YFSETQ. This CDR3 has 14 residues. In DNA form, the CDR3 reads TGCGCCACCGAGGACAGGCCCAACACCGGGGAGCTGTTTTTT. Amino acid sequence: CATEDRPNTGELFF.

CDR3 region: CAISESKEGGAPTLGHEQFF. Written as DNA, the CDR3 is TGTGCCATCAGTGAGTCGAAAGAAGGCGGGGCGCCCACATTAGGGCATGAGCAGTTCTTC. This chain links TRBV10-3 with TRBJ2-1; tentatively, D is TRBD2 (6 bases). The CDR3 has 20 residues. Germline V CDR1 and CDR2: ENHRY, SYGVKD. The V and J ends lost 0 bases and 8 bases respectively, with 29 bases between them.

This chain links TRBV12-3 or TRBV12-4 with TRBJ2-1, with 14 bases identical to TRBD2. The CDR3 spans 15 residues. With V trimmed by 9 bases and J by 2 bases, 3 bases remained unmatched. CDR3 DNA: TGTGCCAGTTCGACTAGCGGGGGGGCCTACAATGAGCAGTTCTTC. Residues: CASSTSGGAYNEQFF.

The rearrangement links TRBV15 to TRBJ1-1; D is unresolved. This CDR3 comprises 14 residues. V dropped 0 bases and J dropped 7 bases, with 12 bases sitting between them. Germline assignment: CDR1 LNHNV and CDR2 YYDKDF (reference sequence). DNA of the CDR3: TGTGCCACCAGCAGAGATCGAGGTCGGGGTGAAGCTTTCTTT. It yields the protein CATSRDRGRGEAFF.

This clonotype occurred many times. This sequence joins TRBV4-3 and TRBJ2-3; D is undetermined. The CDR3 has 13 amino acids. The germline V gene has CDR1 LGHNA and CDR2 YSLEER. Between the trimmed V and J ends, which lost 2 bases and 4 bases, there was a span of 7 bases. The CDR3 DNA reads as TGCGCCAGCAGCCAAAGGAACCCAGATACGCAGTATTTT. Translated: CASSQRNPDTQYF.

This clonotype was seen a handful of times. J is TRBJ2-1 and V is TRBV2, with a possible D match to TRBD1 (5 bases). The CDR3 runs to 16 residues. The ends were cut back, 6 bases at V and 0 bases at J, with 15 bases in the middle. Per germline, CDR1 SNHLY and CDR2 FYNNEI. CDR3 nucleotides: TGTGCCAGCAGGGGGCCGGCGTCGAGCTCCTACAATGAGCAGTTCTTC. Translated: CASRGPASSSYNEQFF.

About this clonotype itself: The CDR3 carries no conserved terminal phenylalanine or tryptophan, so it likely arises from a read error. The chain couples TRBV20-1 to TRBJ2-7, with 7 bases aligning to TRBD1. The CDR3 runs to 14 residues. Germline V gene lookup returns CDR1 DFQATT and CDR2 SNEGSKA (reference sequence). Trimming removed 3 bases from V and 1 base from J; junction bases left unmatched: 6. The CDR3 nucleotides read TGCAGTGCTAGTAGAGGGGGCGCATCCTACGAGCAGTACTAC. Amino acids: CSASRGGASYEQYY.

This clonotype was counted ten times or more. The rearrangement uses TRBV10-3 and TRBJ2-3; no reliable D call. CDR1 is ENHRY and CDR2 is SYGVKD in the germline V gene. V was shortened by 2 bases and J by 5 bases, with 2 bases between the two germline ends. The CDR3 covers 11 residues. CDR3 sequence: CAISEEDTQYF. Here the CDR3 DNA reads TGTGCCATCAGTGAGGAAGATACGCAGTATTTT.